Sequencing of this T cell receptor beta chain was carried out in a study of human T cells and chemical hapten exposure. As for the study in general: The variation in per-sample TCR yields arose mainly from small differences in pooled library volumes.

Whole-study results and caveats: TCRs exceeding 1 in 1000 frequency stayed unchanged with DPC sensitization.

Points on this clonotype: Its antigen is as yet unknown.

From whole blood left unfractionated, total RNA was extracted. Unique molecular identifiers were affixed to discrete cDNA molecules within the library. Original analysis: Per-sample TCR counts ranged from about 20,000 to 700,000, median around 96,000. TCRdb used MiXCR to reprocess the 5' RACE reads, holding one entry per CDR3 protein. The V and J calls and clone size come from TCRdb's table, not from the authors' own analysis. This table has 81,000 or so distinct CDR3 sequences, roughly 8% appearing once. The germline V gene has CDR1 SNHLY and CDR2 FYNNEI. CDR3 length: 13 residues. Trimming cost V 6 bases and J 4 bases, with 12 bases left between them.

This sequence joins TRBV2 and TRBJ1-1; D call uncertain. The receptor's source is a male donor in good health. The CDR3 here is CASSGEASTEAFF. The CDR3 nucleotides are TGTGCCAGCAGCGGGGAGGCGAGCACTGAAGCTTTCTTT.